A selection of T cell receptor beta chains follows, all from one sample in a study of blood T cell repertoires in COVID-19. Here immunoSEQ multiplex PCR was the method, and the copy in TCRdb shows in-frame clones only, minus some. The sample includes about 82,000 clones, approximately 80% seen only once; the top ten take 12%. Sequences were obtained from peripheral blood. All receptors come from a woman between 35 and 50 years old with active or convalescent COVID-19. Both conserved end residues are part of each CDR3. Each record gives: D gene, clone size, V gene, J gene, CDR3 protein, CDR3 DNA. A D gene is named only where the DNA matches it firmly. Size values are once, few and many counts, or a class for expanded clones, and some rows have none.

d_call: NA; clone_size: NA; v_call: TRBV12-3/TRBV12-4; j_call: TRBJ1-5; cdr3_aa: CASSLGSDQPQHF; cdr3_nt: TGTGCCAGCAGTTTAGGTTCCGATCAGCCCCAGCATTTT
d_call: TRBD2; clone_size: NA; v_call: TRBV19; j_call: TRBJ2-5; cdr3_aa: CASSIGLVETQYF; cdr3_nt: TGTGCCAGTAGTATTGGACTAGTGGAGACCCAGTACTTC
d_call: TRBD2; clone_size: NA; v_call: TRBV19; j_call: TRBJ2-1; cdr3_aa: CASSILAGGHEQFF; cdr3_nt: TGTGCCAGTAGTATACTAGCGGGAGGGCATGAGCAGTTCTTC
d_call: TRBD1; clone_size: NA; v_call: TRBV18; j_call: TRBJ1-2; cdr3_aa: CASSPRDRGNYGYTF; cdr3_nt: TGTGCCAGCTCACCACGGGACAGGGGGAACTATGGCTACACCTTC
d_call: TRBD1; clone_size: NA; v_call: TRBV5-8; j_call: TRBJ2-5; cdr3_aa: CASSLGRGRETQYF; cdr3_nt: TGTGCCAGCAGCTTGGGCAGGGGGCGAGAGACCCAGTACTTC
d_call: TRBD1; clone_size: NA; v_call: TRBV7-8; j_call: TRBJ2-5; cdr3_aa: CASSPGTGQETQYF; cdr3_nt: TGTGCCAGCAGCCCGGGGACAGGGCAAGAGACCCAGTACTTC
d_call: TRBD2; clone_size: few; v_call: TRBV28; j_call: TRBJ2-7; cdr3_aa: CASTIRTSGTYEQYF; cdr3_nt: TGTGCCAGCACCATTCGAACTAGCGGAACCTACGAGCAGTACTTC
d_call: NA; clone_size: few; v_call: TRBV7-3; j_call: TRBJ2-2; cdr3_aa: CASRGAENTGELFF; cdr3_nt: TGTGCCAGCAGAGGCGCGGAGAACACCGGGGAGCTGTTTTTT
d_call: TRBD1; clone_size: NA; v_call: TRBV7-8; j_call: TRBJ1-1; cdr3_aa: CASSLASGGQAQNTEAFF; cdr3_nt: TGTGCCAGCAGTTTAGCCTCGGGGGGACAGGCCCAGAACACTGAAGCTTTCTTT
d_call: TRBD1; clone_size: NA; v_call: TRBV9; j_call: TRBJ1-2; cdr3_aa: CASSVGDGTGAPWDYGYTF; cdr3_nt: TGTGCCAGCAGCGTAGGGGATGGGACAGGTGCACCTTGGGACTATGGCTACACCTTC